The entry below gives a single T cell receptor beta chain sequence along with its context. CDR3 size: 15 residues. Trimming stripped 3 bases from V and 2 bases from J, with 14 bases between. The germline V gene has CDR1 LGHNA and CDR2 YSLEER. This sample was included in a study of blood T cell repertoires in COVID-19. Looking at the study overall: Some COVID-19 samples were acute and others convalescent; all came from the United States, Italy and Spain. Nucleic acid was either cDNA or gDNA, and it came from T cells, B-cell-depleted T cells, or PBMCs.

Per the authors' pipeline: Estimated nucleated cell counts came from reference gene primer amplification. Sequenced by immunoSEQ multiplex PCR; TCRdb stores in-frame clones only, minus some. Clone size and the V and J calls come from that table; the DNA yielded D and trimming. The table lists about 280,000 clones, about nine tenths of them singletons. This chain links TRBV4-3 with TRBJ2-7, with TRBD1 as a possible D gene (5 bases). Sequencing used peripheral blood. This sequence originates from a woman aged 45-59 years who had recovered from COVID-19. The CDR3 sequence: CASSQGPGYPYEQYF. CDR3 in DNA: TGCGCCAGCAGCCAGGGGCCAGGGTACCCCTACGAGCAGTACTTC.